Each of the 25 T cell receptor beta chains below was sequenced from the same sample in a study of T cells in Graves' hyperthyroidism and ophthalmopathy. Amplification targeted TCR beta CDR3 regions from RNA transcripts. HTBI primers drove first-round RT-PCR of the TCR CDR3. From the multiplex PCR reads, TCRdb called clonotypes with MiXCR, one entry per CDR3 protein. The table lists 300,000 to 450,000 distinct CDR3 sequences, 13% to 15% of them singletons. The sequenced sample was blood. The receptors here all came from a woman in her 30s with Graves' ophthalmopathy.

This clonotype was observed many times. The gene calls are TRBV18 and TRBJ2-7, with D perhaps given as TRBD1 or TRBD2 (5 bases each). Germline CDR1 and CDR2: KGHSH and LQKENI. The CDR3 is 18 residues long. V lost 3 bases and J 5 bases, leaving 26 bases between the germline ends. As DNA, the CDR3 is TGTGCCAGCTCACCTCTCCCTACTCCCTCGCCACGGGGACACGAGCAGTACTTC. It specifies CASSPLPTPSPRGHEQYF. Full variable domain (rest looked up from reference TRBV18 and TRBJ2-7): NAGVMQNPRHLVRRRGQEARLRCSPMKGHSHVYWYRQLPEEGLKFMVYLQKENIIDESGMPKERFSAEFPKEGPSILRIQQVVRGDSAAYFCASSPLPTPSPRGHEQYFGPGTRLTVT.

This clonotype was observed a few times. The rearrangement links TRBV6-1 to TRBJ1-2; TRBD1 is a possible D gene (6 bases). Germline CDR1 reads MNHNS; CDR2 reads SASEGT. V lost 2 bases and J lost 3, with 13 bases in between. The CDR3 loop spans 15 amino acids. This CDR3 is CASSEPGRTDYGYTF. The CDR3 coding sequence is TGTGCCAGCAGTGAACCGGGACGGACAGACTATGGCTACACCTTC.

The table lists this clonotype with a count of one. A much larger clone differs by one base, so this may be a read error. J is TRBJ1-6 and V is TRBV2; TRBD1 matches at 9 bases. The V gene's germline CDR1 is SNHLY and CDR2 FYNNEI. Unmatched junction bases numbered 6, after V lost 8 bases and J lost 10 bases. The CDR3 extends over 13 amino acids. This CDR3 is CASRDRARSPLHF. In DNA, the CDR3 is TGTGCCAGCCGGGACAGGGCTCGATCACCCCTCCACTTT.

This clonotype was seen many times. This chain uses TRBV28 with TRBJ2-7; D tentatively reads TRBD1 or TRBD2 (5 bases each). In germline, CDR1 is MDHEN, CDR2 SYDVKM. V lost 2 bases to trimming and J lost 0 bases, with 20 bases between them. This CDR3 has 18 residues. CDR3 protein: CASSLPLVGTISSYEQYF. DNA for the CDR3: TGTGCCAGCAGTTTACCCCTCGTTGGGACGATATCCTCCTACGAGCAGTACTTC.

V and J are TRBV27 and TRBJ1-1; D unclear. The germline CDR1 and CDR2 sequences are MNHEY and SMNVEV (reference sequence). The V end lost 2 bases, the J end lost 0 bases, and 10 bases lay between the germline ends. The CDR3 loop spans 15 amino acids. CDR3 coding DNA: TGTGCCAGCAGTTTACTGGACGGGGTGAACACTGAAGCTTTCTTT. Its protein product is CASSLLDGVNTEAFF.

This clonotype was counted ten times or more. V is TRBV7-3 and J is TRBJ1-1, with 7 bases fitting TRBD1. CDR1 is SGHTA and CDR2 is FQGTGA in the germline V gene. J was trimmed by 11 bases and V by 2 bases; bases with no gene match: 8. The CDR3 runs 13 residues. The CDR3 sequence is CASSLGTETGAFF. The CDR3 DNA is TGTGCCAGCAGCTTAGGGACAGAAACTGGGGCTTTCTTT.

The genes are TRBV20-1 and TRBJ2-1; 14 bases fit TRBD2. J gave up 4 bases and V 3 bases, and 5 bases lay outside the gene matches. CDR3 length: 16 residues. Germline V gene sequence: CDR1 DFQATT, CDR2 SNEGSKA (reference sequence). The CDR3 sequence: CSASRTSGGSYNEQFF. The CDR3 DNA follows: TGCAGTGCTAGTCGGACTAGCGGGGGGAGTTACAATGAGCAGTTCTTC.

This clonotype was seen at least ten times. The chain uses TRBV3-1 and TRBJ2-5, with 7 bases identical to TRBD2. The CDR3 loop spans 13 amino acids. Losses at the gene ends were 6 bases for V and 2 bases for J; bases not matched to a gene: 3. CDR1 is LGHDT, CDR2 YNNKEL, per germline (reference sequence). As DNA, the CDR3 is TGTGCCAGCAGGGGGACTACTCAAGAGACCCAGTACTTC. Translating it yields CASRGTTQETQYF.

This clonotype was found many times. This rearrangement joins TRBV20-1 to TRBJ2-5; 7 positions match TRBD2. CDR1 and CDR2 (germline): DFQATT, SNEGSKA (reference sequence). CDR3 length: 12 amino acids. Trimming at V came to 6 bases and at J to 5 bases, leaving 6 bases not matched to a gene. CDR3 DNA sequence: TGCAGTGCACGGGGGGACGGGGAGACCCAGTACTTC. Translation gives CSARGDGETQYF.

This clonotype was seen many times. CDR3 bases: TGTGCCTGGAGTGGGGCGGGGGAACCACAGTTCTTC. It yields the protein CAWSGAGEPQFF. The chain combines TRBV30 with TRBJ2-1; TRBD2 matches at 7 bases. This CDR3 is built from 12 residues. Trimming cost V 1 base and J 13 bases; bases outside gene matches: 7. In germline, CDR1 is GTSNPN, CDR2 SVGIG (reference sequence).

As regards this clonotype: A clone one base away is much larger, so this may be a read error. The chain is built from TRBV6-1 and TRBJ1-2, with unresolved D. The CDR3 sequence is 15 residues long. From germline, CDR1 is MNHNS and CDR2 SASEGT. V was trimmed by 7 bases and J by 6 bases, leaving 21 bases between them. In nucleotides, the CDR3 is TGTGCCAGCAACATAAACCCGGGAGGGCACCATGGCTACACCTTC. Its translation: CASNINPGGHHGYTF.

A few counts support this clonotype. The chain recombines TRBV20-1 with TRBJ1-1, with D unclear. V lost 4 bases, J lost 5 bases, and 11 bases lay in between. The germline CDR1 and CDR2 sequences are DFQATT and SNEGSKA (reference sequence). The CDR3 is made up of 12 amino acids. The CDR3 DNA reads TGCAGTGCTACTGACGAACGAACTGAAGCTTTCTTT. It yields the protein CSATDERTEAFF.

This clonotype was observed at least ten times. The chain combines TRBV28 with TRBJ1-6, with D possibly TRBD1 on 5 matching bases. V lost 3 bases and J 7 bases, leaving 13 bases between the germline ends. The CDR3 loop spans 15 amino acids. Looked up from germline, CDR1 is MDHEN and CDR2 is SYDVKM. CDR3 sequence (DNA): TGTGCCAGCAGTTTTTTTCAGGGCAACAATTCACCCCTCCACTTT. Translating it yields CASSFFQGNNSPLHF.

This clonotype was counted many times. The rearrangement links TRBV11-2 to TRBJ2-3; 13 bases match TRBD2. The CDR3 spans 16 residues. Losses at the gene ends were 5 bases for V and 2 bases for J; bases not matched to a gene: 4. The germline V gene encodes CDR1 SGHAT and CDR2 FQNNGV. As DNA, the CDR3 is TGTGCCAGCAGCACTAGCGGGGGGGTAAACACAGATACGCAGTATTTT. Translated: CASSTSGGVNTDTQYF.

This clonotype was seen repeatedly, ten times or more. For the CDR3, the DNA is TGTGCCAGCAGTCCAACAGGGAGGCAGCCCCAGCATTTT. As protein: CASSPTGRQPQHF. The chain recombines TRBV27 with TRBJ1-5; D perhaps matches TRBD1 (6 bases). The CDR3 length is 13 residues. Trimming shortened V by 5 bases and J by 7 bases, and 12 bases separated the two germline ends. Germline CDR1 reads MNHEY; CDR2 reads SMNVEV (reference sequence).

The rearrangement links TRBV3-1 to TRBJ2-1; 13 nucleotides agree with TRBD2. This CDR3 has 15 amino acids. Germline lookup yields CDR1 LGHDT and CDR2 YNNKEL (reference sequence). The V gene end was trimmed by 4 bases and the J gene end by 9 bases; junction bases not matched to a gene: 6. The CDR3 here is CASSPGTSGAGEQFF. CDR3 sequence (DNA): TGTGCCAGCAGCCCCGGGACTAGCGGGGCTGGTGAGCAGTTCTTC.

In this sample, this clonotype turned up a few times. The chain employs TRBV9 and TRBJ1-6; no clear D gene. Germline CDR1 is SGDLS and CDR2 is YYNGEE. The CDR3 totals 14 residues. V was pared by 0 bases and J by 10 bases, with 11 bases between. Written as DNA, the CDR3 is TGTGCCAGCAGCGTAGTAGGTATCGGATCACCCCTCCACTTT. This translates into CASSVVGIGSPLHF.

In this sample, this clonotype turned up a few times. The chain carries TRBV4-1 and TRBJ1-2; no clear D. Trimming cost V 0 bases and J 2 bases, with 13 bases left between them. Germline loops: CDR1 MGHRA, CDR2 YSYEKL. The CDR3 extends over 16 amino acids. The CDR3 coding sequence is TGCGCCAGCAGCCAAGATACAGACGCACAAAACTATGGCTACACCTTC. Translating gives CASSQDTDAQNYGYTF.

The rearrangement uses TRBV2 and TRBJ2-7; 12 bases align to TRBD1. The CDR3 contains 15 residues. Germline V gene lookup returns CDR1 SNHLY and CDR2 FYNNEI. Unmatched junction bases numbered 10, after V lost 6 bases and J lost 7 bases. The CDR3 spells CASRDSGTGGLEQYF. Here the CDR3 DNA reads TGTGCCAGCAGGGATTCCGGGACAGGGGGCTTAGAGCAGTACTTC.

This clonotype was seen repeatedly, ten times or more. This chain links TRBV29-1 with TRBJ2-7; D unresolved. The CDR3 runs to 12 residues. Germline values: CDR1 SQVTM, CDR2 ANQGSEA. V was trimmed by 7 bases and J by 0 bases, leaving 10 bases between them. CDR3 coding DNA: TGCAGCGCCCTCAGAAGCTCCTACGAGCAGTACTTC. It encodes CSALRSSYEQYF.

The CDR3 nucleotides are TGTGCCAGCAGTCCACGGGACAGAGTCTACACCTTC. Encoded protein: CASSPRDRVYTF. The chain recombines TRBV7-2 with TRBJ1-2, with TRBD1 matching over 7 bases. The germline gives CDR1 SGHTA, CDR2 FQGNSA. Germline trimming cut 6 bases from V and 10 bases from J; bases unmatched to any gene: 8. The CDR3 length is 12 residues.

Ten or more counts support this clonotype. The CDR3 coding sequence is TGTGCCAGCAGCTTGATTAACAATGAGCAGTTCTTC. Its protein product is CASSLINNEQFF. This rearrangement joins TRBV7-2 to TRBJ2-1; D is unclear. Germline V gene lookup returns CDR1 SGHTA and CDR2 FQGNSA. The CDR3 is 12 amino acids. V was shortened by 3 bases and J by 5 bases, with 5 bases between the two germline ends.

This clonotype showed up many times. The genes are TRBV3-1 and TRBJ1-1; no clear D gene. CDR3 length: 14 amino acids. CDR1 LGHDT and CDR2 YNNKEL come from the germline V gene (reference sequence). Trimming took 11 bases from V and 0 from J, leaving 16 bases between them. The CDR3 spells CAVGRATMNTEAFF. For the CDR3, the DNA is TGTGCCGTAGGGCGGGCCACTATGAACACTGAAGCTTTCTTT.

This clonotype was observed at least ten times. This sequence joins TRBV10-3 and TRBJ2-6; tentatively, D is TRBD1 (5 bases). Germline CDR1 and CDR2: ENHRY and SYGVKD. Deletions cut 2 bases from V and 4 bases from J, with 12 bases between. The CDR3 totals 16 residues. For the CDR3, the DNA is TGTGCCATCAGTGAGACAACAGGTTTCGGGGCCAACGTCCTGACTTTC. Its protein product is CAISETTGFGANVLTF.

This clonotype has a count of ten or more. This chain links TRBV30 with TRBJ2-7; D perhaps matches TRBD2 (7 bases). Per the germline V gene, CDR1 is GTSNPN and CDR2 is SVGIG (reference sequence). Trimming stripped 0 bases from V and 3 bases from J, with 12 bases between. This CDR3 has 14 amino acids. The CDR3: CAWSVPGGDYEQYF. The CDR3 nucleotides read TGTGCCTGGAGTGTGCCGGGGGGCGACTACGAGCAGTACTTC.